The next 12 T cell receptor beta chains were all read from a single sample in a study of early stage breast cancer tumors. The repertoire was sequenced with immunoSEQ multiplex PCR; TCRdb's copy has only in-frame clones and lacks some. The data hold about 21,000 clones, with 76% observed a single time. Material for sequencing was blood. The receptors shown here come from a person aged 55 to 70 with breast cancer.

This clone came up a few times. J is TRBJ1-5 and V is TRBV12-2. TRBV12-2 counts as a pseudogene. The CDR3 totals 14 residues. The CDR3 region has the DNA TGTGCAAGTCGCCCCGACCCTAGCAATCAGCCCCAGCATTTT. It translates to CASRPDPSNQPQHF.

V gene TRBV6-1 combines with J gene TRBJ2-3; D remains ambiguous. Germline-derived CDR1 and CDR2 are MNHNS and SASEGT. V was pared by 3 bases and J by 6 bases, with 10 bases between. This CDR3 has 13 amino acids. The CDR3 nucleotides are TGTGCCAGCAGTGAGTCTGGGCTGGATACGCAGTATTTT. Protein product: CASSESGLDTQYF.

The chain is built from TRBV9 and TRBJ2-3, with 9 bases fitting TRBD2. This CDR3 spans 16 amino acids. Germline loops: CDR1 SGDLS, CDR2 YYNGEE. V was pared by 0 bases and J by 2 bases, with 4 bases of the junction left unmatched. Here the CDR3 DNA reads TGTGCCAGCAGCGTAGGTACTAGCGGGTACACAGATACGCAGTATTTT. Encoded protein: CASSVGTSGYTDTQYF.

V gene TRBV11-2 combines with J gene TRBJ1-2; 8 bases match TRBD1. The germline CDR1 and CDR2 sequences are SGHAT and FQNNGV. With V trimmed by 5 bases and J by 4 bases, 12 bases remained unmatched. The CDR3 totals 16 residues. CDR3 amino acids: CASSLDREIRGYGYTF. CDR3 coding DNA: TGTGCCAGCAGCCTGGACAGGGAAATACGGGGCTATGGCTACACCTTC.

The genes are TRBV5-1 and TRBJ2-3; 11 bases fit TRBD2. The germline CDR1 and CDR2 sequences are SGHRS and YFSETQ. V lost 0 bases, J lost 5 bases, and 5 bases stayed unmatched. The CDR3 runs 16 residues. CDR3 loop: CASSLEWLAGGDTQYF. The CDR3 bases are TGCGCCAGCAGCTTGGAATGGCTAGCGGGAGGAGATACGCAGTATTTT.

The chain joins TRBV7-3 to TRBJ2-2, with D perhaps TRBD1 (6 bases). The CDR3 is 15 residues long. Germline V gives CDR1 SGHTA, CDR2 FQGTGA. V dropped 6 bases and J dropped 6 bases, with 17 bases sitting between them. CDR3 in amino acids: CASSPRGRGSGELFF. The CDR3 DNA reads TGTGCCAGCAGTCCCCGTGGCAGGGGATCCGGGGAGCTGTTTTTT.

The genes are TRBV5-1 and TRBJ2-5, with TRBD2 identical over 7 bases. Germline assignment: CDR1 SGHRS and CDR2 YFSETQ. This CDR3 region has 17 residues. The V and J ends lost 4 bases and 1 base, in that order; junction bases with no gene match: 13. As DNA, the CDR3 is TGCGCCAGCAGCCCCCTTTCTAGCGGAGCAGCCCAAGAGACCCAGTACTTC. This sequence encodes CASSPLSSGAAQETQYF.

The chain couples TRBV7-8 to TRBJ2-1, with D perhaps given as TRBD1 or TRBD2 (5 bases each). The CDR3 sequence is 13 residues long. V was pared by 0 bases and J by 10 bases, with 10 bases between. Germline V gene data show CDR1 as SGHVS and CDR2 as FQNEAQ. For the CDR3, the DNA is TGTGCCAGCAGCTTAGCTGGGGGAGCCGAGCAGTTCTTC. It yields the protein CASSLAGGAEQFF.

The chain recombines TRBV30 with TRBJ1-6; 12 bases map to TRBD1. Germline values: CDR1 GTSNPN, CDR2 SVGIG (reference sequence). The CDR3 is 16 amino acids. V dropped 2 bases and J dropped 6; count of bases not matched to a gene: 5. The CDR3 DNA reads as TGTGCCTGGAGTTGGGACAGGGGGCGAGGTAATTCACCCCTCCACTTT. This encodes CAWSWDRGRGNSPLHF. Full variable domain (outside the CDR3, taken from reference TRBV30 and TRBJ1-6): SQTIHQWPATLVQPVGSPLSLECTVEGTSNPNLYWYRQAAGRGLQLLFYSVGIGQISSEVPQNLSASRPQDRQFILSSKKLLLSDSGFYLCAWSWDRGRGNSPLHFGNGTRLTVT.

This clone was seen just once. The chain uses TRBV27 and TRBJ2-1, with 10 bases fitting TRBD2. The CDR3 totals 13 residues. The germline CDR1 and CDR2 sequences are MNHEY and SMNVEV (reference sequence). In DNA, the CDR3 is TGTGTCACGAGCGGGGGGGCCCACAATGAGCAGTTCTTC. This encodes CVTSGGAHNEQFF.

This chain joins TRBV15 and TRBJ2-7; unclear D gene. CDR3 length: 15 residues. The germline V gene has CDR1 LNHNV and CDR2 YYDKDF (reference sequence). Deletions cut 1 base from V and 4 bases from J, with 14 bases between. The CDR3 spells CATSRGGSGQYEQYF. The DNA for the CDR3 is TGTGCCACCAGCAGAGGGGGTTCCGGGCAATACGAGCAGTACTTC.

The J gene is TRBJ2-3, the V gene TRBV25-1; 7 nucleotides agree with TRBD2. Germline V gives CDR1 MGHDK, CDR2 SYGVNS. The trim removed 7 bases at V and 2 bases at J, leaving 6 bases unmatched. The CDR3 has 14 amino acids. The DNA of the CDR3 is TGTGCCAGCACAGACGGGGGGTACACAGATACGCAGTATTTT. Translation gives CASTDGGYTDTQYF.